One and the same sample provided the 10 T cell receptor beta chains below, sequenced in a study of shared clonotypes between healthy human individuals. The assay was immunoSEQ multiplex PCR, and TCRdb's table has in-frame clones only and misses some. The sample holds more than 500,000 clones, approximately 95% seen once. The sample was naive CD4+ T cells sorted from blood. The subset was: CD45RA+ positively selected. Receptors were obtained from a woman in her 30s in good health.

The chain uses TRBV5-1 and TRBJ2-3; 10 nucleotides align to TRBD1. The CDR3 runs to 15 residues. The V and J ends lost 1 base and 6 bases, in that order; junction bases with no gene match: 5. Germline CDR1 SGHRS, CDR2 YFSETQ. CDR3 protein: CASSLLTGGVDTQYF. The CDR3 nucleotides read TGCGCCAGCAGCTTGTTGACAGGGGGCGTCGATACGCAGTATTTT. Full variable domain (outside the CDR3, taken from reference TRBV5-1 and TRBJ2-3): KAGVTQTPRYLIKTRGQQVTLSCSPISGHRSVSWYQQTPGQGLQFLFEYFSETQRNKGNFPGRFSGRQFSNSRSEMNVSTLELGDSALYLCASSLLTGGVDTQYFGPGTRLTVL.

This chain links TRBV15 with TRBJ2-1; TRBD2 aligns across 11 bases. The J segment lost 2 bases and the V segment lost 1 base, leaving 4 bases of the junction unmatched. CDR3 length: 17 residues. Germline lookup yields CDR1 LNHNV and CDR2 YYDKDF (reference sequence). The CDR3 sequence is CATSRGLAGGTYNEQFF. Written as DNA, the CDR3 is TGTGCCACCAGCAGAGGTCTAGCGGGAGGAACCTACAATGAGCAGTTCTTC.

The rearrangement joins TRBV18 to TRBJ2-7, with D unresolved. Germline CDR1 is KGHSH and CDR2 is LQKENI. Trimming removed 4 bases at V and 3 bases at J, with 4 bases between. There are 11 residues in the CDR3. CDR3 amino acids: CASSRSYEQYF. CDR3 nucleotide sequence: TGTGCCAGCTCACGGAGCTACGAGCAGTACTTC.

This chain links TRBV27 with TRBJ2-1; TRBD2 is a possible D gene (6 bases). V lost 5 bases and J lost 6, with 14 bases in between. CDR3 length equals 14 residues. The germline gives CDR1 MNHEY, CDR2 SMNVEV (reference sequence). The CDR3 sequence: CASSPRDLPNEQFF. CDR3 DNA: TGTGCCAGCAGTCCCAGGGACTTACCCAATGAGCAGTTCTTC.

Only one count was recorded for this clone. This chain uses TRBV7-9 with TRBJ2-7; the match to TRBD2 covers 11 bases. V gave up 5 bases and J gave up 5 bases; unmatched junction bases: 8. The CDR3 is 15 amino acids. The germline V gene has CDR1 SEHNR and CDR2 FQNEAQ (reference sequence). CDR3 sequence: CASSQRLAGIDEQYF. For the CDR3, the DNA is TGTGCCAGCAGCCAGCGACTAGCGGGAATCGACGAGCAGTACTTC. The full variable domain, its missing parts supplied by reference TRBV7-9 and TRBJ2-7, is DTGVSQNPRHKITKRGQNVTFRCDPISEHNRLYWYRQTLGQGPEFLTYFQNEAQLEKSRLLSDRFSAERPKGSFSTLEIQRTEQGDSAMYLCASSQRLAGIDEQYFGPGTRLTVT.

This chain connects TRBV27 to TRBJ1-2; TRBD1 might be the D (6 bases). Germline CDR1 and CDR2: MNHEY and SMNVEV (reference sequence). There are 14 residues in the CDR3. Trimming pared 5 bases from V and 4 bases from J, leaving 14 bases between. CDR3 coding DNA: TGTGCCAGCAGTCGGACAGCCTCTGCCTATGGCTACACCTTC. It translates to CASSRTASAYGYTF.

V gene TRBV6-5 combines with J gene TRBJ2-7; D not certain. Between the trimmed V and J ends, which lost 4 bases and 0 bases, there was a span of 10 bases. The CDR3 runs 14 residues. The V gene's germline CDR1 is MNHEY and CDR2 SVGAGI. The CDR3 here is CASSFTRSSYEQYF. CDR3 in DNA: TGTGCCAGCAGTTTCACTCGAAGCTCCTACGAGCAGTACTTC.

The chain uses TRBV14 and TRBJ1-4; no firm D call. Germline assignment: CDR1 SGHDN and CDR2 FVKESK. This CDR3 comprises 13 residues. Trimming removed 6 bases at V and 9 bases at J, with 14 bases between. The CDR3 region is CASSLPGLKKLFF. The CDR3, as DNA: TGTGCCAGCAGTCTCCCTGGCCTCAAAAAACTGTTTTTT.

The chain recombines TRBV4-1 with TRBJ2-7, with 11 bases identical to TRBD1. V lost 2 bases, J lost 4 bases, and 7 bases stayed unmatched. Germline loops: CDR1 MGHRA, CDR2 YSYEKL. The CDR3 length is 16 residues. In DNA, the CDR3 is TGCGCCAGCAGCCAAATCCTGGACAGGGGGCGTTACGAGCAGTACTTC. It codes for CASSQILDRGRYEQYF.

This clone came up once. The chain links TRBV9 to TRBJ2-3, with D unresolved. The CDR3 has 14 residues. Germline CDR1 is SGDLS and CDR2 is YYNGEE. V was clipped by 0 bases and J by 6 bases, with 11 bases between them. CDR3 region: CASSVDPRSDTQYF. CDR3 DNA: TGTGCCAGCAGCGTAGATCCCCGGTCGGATACGCAGTATTTT. The full variable domain, with the rest looked up from reference TRBV9 and TRBJ2-3, is DSGVTQTPKHLITATGQRVTLRCSPRSGDLSVYWYQQSLDQGLQFLIQYYNGEERAKGNILERFSAQQFPDLHSELNLSSLELGDSALYFCASSVDPRSDTQYFGPGTRLTVL.